This TCR beta chain came from a study of OX40 agonist ivuxolimab in advanced cancers. In the study overall: Dose-escalation patients were diagnosed with hepatocellular carcinoma, melanoma, renal cell cancer or head and neck cancer.

Study results and caveats: CD4+ and CD8+ blood T cells expanded clonally by week 6 at 0.1 to 3.0 mg/kg. In general, CD8+ T cells held more expanded clones than CD4+ did, on average.

Here immunoSEQ multiplex PCR was the method, and the copy in TCRdb shows in-frame clones only, minus some. The sample records 70,000 to 85,000 clones, roughly 87% being singletons. CDR3 length: 15 residues. Trimming cost V 1 base and J 1 base; bases outside gene matches: 0. Germline CDR1 MNHEY, CDR2 SMNVEV (reference sequence). A remark on this clone: Its antigen is undetermined.

The sequencing used CD4+ or CD8+ T cells sorted from blood, collected in a trial of the OX40 agonist ivuxolimab. The J gene is TRBJ2-2, the V gene TRBV27; 7 bases are shared with TRBD1. The receptor comes from an adult with an advanced solid tumor such as melanoma, head and neck, liver or kidney cancer. The CDR3 sequence: CASSLWDRNTGELFF. As DNA, the CDR3 is TGTGCCAGCAGTTTATGGGACAGGAACACCGGGGAGCTGTTTTTT.